This TCR beta chain was obtained from a study of T-cell reconstitution after alpha-beta-depleted transplantation in children (dated by TCRdb to the mid-2010s). General notes on the study: T-cell immune reconstitution after TCRalphabeta/CD19-depleted allogeneic hematopoietic cell transplantation in children was quantitatively tracked in the study by means of TCR repertoire profiling. Here is what the overall study found, with its caveats: The apparently early alphabetaT-cell count recovery about two months after transplant was reportedly dependent on only several hundred rapidly expanded clones derived from non-depleted graft cells. In some patients, the high TCRbeta diversity seen at day 60 was put down to recipient T cells and intrathymic progenitors that had survived conditioning. Hyperexpanded clone frequencies declined over subsequent months; after one year, T-cell counts and TCRbeta diversity were mostly attributed to newly produced T cells.

This specimen's treatment or condition label, interpreted: allogeneic hematopoietic cell transplantation with graft depleted of TCRalphabeta T cells and CD19 B cells. The transplant recipients were children given TCRalphabeta/CD19-depleted allogeneic hematopoietic cell grafts. Library method: PCR. Sequencing instrument: Illumina HiSeq 2500. TCR libraries were prepared with molecular barcoding, using unique molecular identifiers to normalize TCRbeta repertoire quantification. TCRdb reprocessing: public reads trimmed at Q25 with fastp, clones called with MiXCR, in-frame beta chains kept. Rows are unified per CDR3 protein, each entry keeping the most common DNA and genes. The sample includes about 230,000 distinct CDR3 sequences, with 11% observed a single time. Together, the top ten hold 28% of the sample. The CDR3 contains 16 residues, cysteine and phenylalanine counted. The retained sequence is limited to the CDR3, 48 bases, with the frame set at the first base. V is clipped by 5 bases and J by 2 bases, and the sequence between their germline boundaries is 16 bases long.

The table lists this clonotype with many counts. Its antigen specificity is not known. There are no base qualities to consult, and no much larger clone falls within one base. The chain couples TRBV12-3 or TRBV12-4 to TRBJ2-1; the D region is possibly TRBD1 or TRBD2, each matching across 5 bases. This sequence originates from a child younger than two with acute myeloid leukemia, due to receive a stem cell transplant. Sequenced here: PBMCs, sampled before TCRalphabeta/CD19-depleted stem cell transplant. The CDR3 region reads CASSPTMGPPYNEQFF. The nucleotide sequence reads as follows: TGTGCCAGCAGTCCGACCATGGGACCCCCCTACAATGAGCAGTTCTTC.